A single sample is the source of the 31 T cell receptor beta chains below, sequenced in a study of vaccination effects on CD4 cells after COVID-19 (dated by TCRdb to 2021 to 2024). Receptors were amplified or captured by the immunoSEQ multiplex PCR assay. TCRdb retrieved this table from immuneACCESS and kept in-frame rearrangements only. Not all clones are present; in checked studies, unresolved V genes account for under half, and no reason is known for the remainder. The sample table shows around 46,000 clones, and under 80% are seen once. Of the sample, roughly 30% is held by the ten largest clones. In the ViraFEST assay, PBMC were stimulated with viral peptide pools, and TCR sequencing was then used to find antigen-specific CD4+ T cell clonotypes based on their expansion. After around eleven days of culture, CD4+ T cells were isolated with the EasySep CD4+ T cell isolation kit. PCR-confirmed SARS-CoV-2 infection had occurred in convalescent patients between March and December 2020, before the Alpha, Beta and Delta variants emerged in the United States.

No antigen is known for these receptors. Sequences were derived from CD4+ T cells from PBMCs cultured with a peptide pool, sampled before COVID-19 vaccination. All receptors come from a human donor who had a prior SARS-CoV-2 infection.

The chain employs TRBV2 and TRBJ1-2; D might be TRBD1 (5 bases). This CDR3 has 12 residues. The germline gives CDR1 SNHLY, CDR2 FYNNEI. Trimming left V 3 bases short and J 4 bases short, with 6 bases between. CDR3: CASSEDIYGYTF. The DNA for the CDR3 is TGTGCCAGCAGTGAGGACATCTATGGCTACACCTTC.

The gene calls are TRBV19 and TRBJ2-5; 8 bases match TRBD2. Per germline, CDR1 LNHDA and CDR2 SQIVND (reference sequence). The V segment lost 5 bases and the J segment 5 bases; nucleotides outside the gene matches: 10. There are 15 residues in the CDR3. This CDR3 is CASSSGTRRDETQYF. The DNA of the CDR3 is TGTGCCAGTAGTTCCGGGACTAGAAGGGACGAGACCCAGTACTTC.

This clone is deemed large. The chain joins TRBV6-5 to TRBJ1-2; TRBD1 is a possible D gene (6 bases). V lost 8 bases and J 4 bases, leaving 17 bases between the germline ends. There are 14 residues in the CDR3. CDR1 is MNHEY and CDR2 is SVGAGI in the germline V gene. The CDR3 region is CASGLDRSPYGYTF. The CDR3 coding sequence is TGTGCCAGCGGCCTCGACAGGTCCCCCTATGGCTACACCTTC.

CDR3 in amino acids: CASRPRDGFSNEKLFF. The CDR3 DNA reads TGTGCCAGCAGACCTCGGGACGGATTTTCGAATGAAAAACTGTTTTTT. This chain uses TRBV25-1 with TRBJ1-4, with a tentative D call TRBD1 (5 bases). Trimming left V 6 bases short and J 5 bases short, with 19 bases between. This CDR3 region has 16 residues. Germline CDR1 reads MGHDK; CDR2 reads SYGVNS.

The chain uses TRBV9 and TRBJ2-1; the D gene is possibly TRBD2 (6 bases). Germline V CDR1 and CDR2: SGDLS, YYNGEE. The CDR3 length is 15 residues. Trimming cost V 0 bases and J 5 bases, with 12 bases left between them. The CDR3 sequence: CASSVEAGIHNEQFF. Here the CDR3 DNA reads TGTGCCAGCAGCGTAGAAGCGGGTATCCACAATGAGCAGTTCTTC.

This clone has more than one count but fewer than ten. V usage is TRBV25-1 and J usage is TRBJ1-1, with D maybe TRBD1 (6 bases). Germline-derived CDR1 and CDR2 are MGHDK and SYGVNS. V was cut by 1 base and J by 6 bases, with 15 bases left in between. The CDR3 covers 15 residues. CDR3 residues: CASSESRGDGAEAFF. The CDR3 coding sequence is TGTGCCAGCAGTGAATCCAGGGGTGATGGGGCTGAAGCTTTCTTT.

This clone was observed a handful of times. This CDR3 is CASSSGTVSSYEQYF. CDR3 coding DNA: TGTGCCAGCAGTTCAGGGACGGTTAGCTCCTACGAGCAGTACTTC. The rearrangement uses TRBV5-4 and TRBJ2-7; possibly TRBD1 or TRBD2 for D (5 bases each). Germline CDR1 reads SGHNT; CDR2 reads YYREEE (reference sequence). Trimming took 5 bases from V and 0 from J, leaving 15 bases between them. CDR3 length: 15 residues.

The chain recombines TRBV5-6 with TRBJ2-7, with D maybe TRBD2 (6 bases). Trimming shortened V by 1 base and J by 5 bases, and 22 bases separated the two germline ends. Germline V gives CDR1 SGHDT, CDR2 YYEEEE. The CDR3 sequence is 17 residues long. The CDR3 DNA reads TGTGCCAGCAGCTTGCCGGACTCCCCGGGGGTAGTGGACGAGCAGTACTTC. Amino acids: CASSLPDSPGVVDEQYF.

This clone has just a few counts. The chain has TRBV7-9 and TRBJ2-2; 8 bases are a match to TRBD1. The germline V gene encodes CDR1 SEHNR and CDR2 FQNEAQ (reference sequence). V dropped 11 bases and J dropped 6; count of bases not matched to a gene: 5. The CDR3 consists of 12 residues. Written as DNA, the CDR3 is TGTGCCGGACAGGGCCCACCCGGGGAGCTGTTTTTT. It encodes CAGQGPPGELFF.

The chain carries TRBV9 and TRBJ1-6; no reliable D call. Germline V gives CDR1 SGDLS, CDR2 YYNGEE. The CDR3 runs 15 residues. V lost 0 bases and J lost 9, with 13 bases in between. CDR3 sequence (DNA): TGTGCCAGCAGCGTAGGTTGGGGAGATGGTTCACCCCTCCACTTT. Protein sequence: CASSVGWGDGSPLHF.

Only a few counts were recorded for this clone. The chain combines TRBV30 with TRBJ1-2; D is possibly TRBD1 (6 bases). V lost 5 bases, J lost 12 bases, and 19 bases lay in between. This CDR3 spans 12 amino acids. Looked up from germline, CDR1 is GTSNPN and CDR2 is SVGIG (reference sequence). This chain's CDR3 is CAWGNGQRGHTF. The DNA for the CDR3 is TGTGCCTGGGGGAACGGACAGCGGGGCCACACCTTC.

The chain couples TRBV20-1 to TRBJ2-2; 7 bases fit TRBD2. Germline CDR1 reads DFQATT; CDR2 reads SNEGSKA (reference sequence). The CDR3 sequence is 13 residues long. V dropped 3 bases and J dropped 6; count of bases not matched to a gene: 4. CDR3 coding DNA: TGCAGTGCTAGTAGTAGCGGGTCCGGGGAGCTGTTTTTT. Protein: CSASSSGSGELFF.

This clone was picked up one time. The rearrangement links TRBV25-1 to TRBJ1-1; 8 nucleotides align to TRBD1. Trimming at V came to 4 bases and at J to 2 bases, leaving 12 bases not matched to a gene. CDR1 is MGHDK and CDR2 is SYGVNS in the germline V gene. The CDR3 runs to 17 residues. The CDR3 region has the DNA TGTGCCAGCAGTGTCTCTCGGACAGGGTCGCGTAACACTGAAGCTTTCTTT. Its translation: CASSVSRTGSRNTEAFF.

CDR3 coding DNA: TGTGCCAGCATGCTAACGGTGTACTATGGCTACACCTTC. Translating gives CASMLTVYYGYTF. V is TRBV2 and J is TRBJ1-2; D not resolved. Germline CDR1 reads SNHLY; CDR2 reads FYNNEI. This CDR3 spans 13 amino acids. Deletions cut 7 bases from V and 3 bases from J, with 12 bases between. Variable domain in full (rest from reference TRBV2 and TRBJ1-2): EPEVTQTPSHQVTQMGQEVILRCVPISNHLYFYWYRQILGQKVEFLVSFYNNEISEKSEIFDDQFSVERPDGSNFTLKIRSTKLEDSAMYFCASMLTVYYGYTFGSGTRLTVV.

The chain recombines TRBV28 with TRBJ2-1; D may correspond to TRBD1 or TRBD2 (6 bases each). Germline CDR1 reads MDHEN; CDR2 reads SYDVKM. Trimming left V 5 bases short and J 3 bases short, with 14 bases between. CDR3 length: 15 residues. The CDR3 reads CASSPTGTYYNEQFF. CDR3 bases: TGTGCCAGCAGTCCCACAGGGACTTACTACAATGAGCAGTTCTTC.

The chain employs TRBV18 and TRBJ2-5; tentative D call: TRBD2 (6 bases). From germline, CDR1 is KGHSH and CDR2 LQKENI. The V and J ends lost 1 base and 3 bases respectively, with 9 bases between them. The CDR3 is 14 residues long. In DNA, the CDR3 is TGTGCCAGCTCACCACAAGTAGCGGAAGAGACCCAGTACTTC. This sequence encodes CASSPQVAEETQYF.

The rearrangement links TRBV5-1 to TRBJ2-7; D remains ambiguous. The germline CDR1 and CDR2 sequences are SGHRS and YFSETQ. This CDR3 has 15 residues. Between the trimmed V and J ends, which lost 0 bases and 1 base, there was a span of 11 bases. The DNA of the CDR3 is TGCGCCAGCAGCTTGGGTCCGGGTCCGTCCTACGAGCAGTACTTC. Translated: CASSLGPGPSYEQYF.

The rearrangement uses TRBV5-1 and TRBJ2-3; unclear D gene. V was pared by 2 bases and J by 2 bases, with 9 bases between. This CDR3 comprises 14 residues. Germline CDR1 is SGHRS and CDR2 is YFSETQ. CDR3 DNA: TGCGCCAGCAGCTTCCACTCCTCCACAGATACGCAGTATTTT. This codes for CASSFHSSTDTQYF.

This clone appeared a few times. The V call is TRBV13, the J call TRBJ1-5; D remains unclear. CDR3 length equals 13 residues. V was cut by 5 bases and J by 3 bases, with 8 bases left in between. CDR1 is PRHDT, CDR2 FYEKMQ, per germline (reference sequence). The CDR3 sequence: CASSLSPNQPQHF. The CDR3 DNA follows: TGTGCCAGCAGCCTTTCTCCCAATCAGCCCCAGCATTTT.

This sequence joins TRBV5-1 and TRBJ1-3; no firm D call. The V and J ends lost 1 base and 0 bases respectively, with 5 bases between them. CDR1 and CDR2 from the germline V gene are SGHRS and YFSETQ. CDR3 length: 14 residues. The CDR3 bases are TGCGCCAGCAGCTTGACTTTCTCTGGAAACACCATATATTTT. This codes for CASSLTFSGNTIYF. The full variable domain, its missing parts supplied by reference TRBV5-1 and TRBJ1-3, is KAGVTQTPRYLIKTRGQQVTLSCSPISGHRSVSWYQQTPGQGLQFLFEYFSETQRNKGNFPGRFSGRQFSNSRSEMNVSTLELGDSALYLCASSLTFSGNTIYFGEGSWLTVV.

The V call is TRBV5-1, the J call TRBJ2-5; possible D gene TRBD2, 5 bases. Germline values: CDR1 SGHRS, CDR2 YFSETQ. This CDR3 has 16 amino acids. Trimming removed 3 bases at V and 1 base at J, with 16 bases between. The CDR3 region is CASSSGGGGFQETQYF. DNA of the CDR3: TGCGCCAGCAGCTCAGGAGGCGGCGGTTTCCAAGAGACCCAGTACTTC.

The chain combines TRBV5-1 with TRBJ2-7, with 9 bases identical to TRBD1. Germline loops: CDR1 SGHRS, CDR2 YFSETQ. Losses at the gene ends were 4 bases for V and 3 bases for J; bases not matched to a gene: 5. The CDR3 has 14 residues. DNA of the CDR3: TGCGCCAGCAGCCGGGGACAGGGAGGCTACGAGCAGTACTTC. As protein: CASSRGQGGYEQYF.

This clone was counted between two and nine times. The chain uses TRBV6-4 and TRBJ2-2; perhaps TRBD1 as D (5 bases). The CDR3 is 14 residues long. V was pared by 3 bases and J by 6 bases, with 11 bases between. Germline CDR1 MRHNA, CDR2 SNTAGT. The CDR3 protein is CASSEQVWAGELFF. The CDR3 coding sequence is TGTGCCAGCAGTGAACAGGTTTGGGCCGGGGAGCTGTTTTTT.

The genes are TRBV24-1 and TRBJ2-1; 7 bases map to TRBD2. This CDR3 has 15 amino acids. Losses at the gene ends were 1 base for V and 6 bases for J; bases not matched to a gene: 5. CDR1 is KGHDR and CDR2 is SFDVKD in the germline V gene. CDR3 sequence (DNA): TGTGCCACCAGTGATTTATATAGCGGGTCCAATGAGCAGTTCTTC. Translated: CATSDLYSGSNEQFF.

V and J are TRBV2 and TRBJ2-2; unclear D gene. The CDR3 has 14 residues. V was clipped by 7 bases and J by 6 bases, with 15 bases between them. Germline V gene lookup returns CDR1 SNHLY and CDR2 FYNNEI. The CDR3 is CASTLVSVSGELFF. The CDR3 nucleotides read TGTGCCAGCACGCTAGTTTCTGTGTCCGGGGAGCTGTTTTTT. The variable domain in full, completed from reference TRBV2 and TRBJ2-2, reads EPEVTQTPSHQVTQMGQEVILRCVPISNHLYFYWYRQILGQKVEFLVSFYNNEISEKSEIFDDQFSVERPDGSNFTLKIRSTKLEDSAMYFCASTLVSVSGELFFGEGSRLTVL.

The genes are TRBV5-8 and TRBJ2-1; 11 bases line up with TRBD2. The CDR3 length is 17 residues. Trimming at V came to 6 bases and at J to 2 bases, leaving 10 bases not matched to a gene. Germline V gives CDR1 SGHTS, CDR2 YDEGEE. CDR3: CASTTGPSGRPYNEQFF. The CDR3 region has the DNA TGTGCCAGCACCACTGGGCCTAGCGGGAGGCCCTACAATGAGCAGTTCTTC.

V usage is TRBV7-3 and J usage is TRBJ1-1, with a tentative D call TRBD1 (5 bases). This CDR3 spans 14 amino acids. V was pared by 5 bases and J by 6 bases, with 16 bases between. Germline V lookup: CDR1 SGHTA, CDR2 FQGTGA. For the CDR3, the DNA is TGTGCCAGCAGCCTAAGGGGTGGGATGGCTGAAGCTTTCTTT. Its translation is CASSLRGGMAEAFF.

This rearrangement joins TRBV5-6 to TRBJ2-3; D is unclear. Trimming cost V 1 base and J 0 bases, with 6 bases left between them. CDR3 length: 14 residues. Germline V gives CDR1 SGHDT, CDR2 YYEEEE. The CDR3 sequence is CASSLKQSTDTQYF. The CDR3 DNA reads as TGTGCCAGCAGCTTGAAACAGAGCACAGATACGCAGTATTTT.

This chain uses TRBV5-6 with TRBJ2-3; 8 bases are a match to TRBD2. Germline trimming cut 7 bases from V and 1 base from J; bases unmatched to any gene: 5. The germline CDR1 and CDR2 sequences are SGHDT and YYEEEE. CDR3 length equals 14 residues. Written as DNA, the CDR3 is TGTGCCAGCCGTCGGGGGGGCGGCACAGATACGCAGTATTTT. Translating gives CASRRGGGTDTQYF.

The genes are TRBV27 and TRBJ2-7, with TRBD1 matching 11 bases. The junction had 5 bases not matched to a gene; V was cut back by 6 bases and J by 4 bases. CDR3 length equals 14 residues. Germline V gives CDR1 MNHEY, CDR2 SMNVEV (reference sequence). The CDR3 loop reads CASSRDRGEYEQYF. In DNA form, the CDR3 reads TGTGCCAGCAGCCGGGACAGGGGGGAATACGAGCAGTACTTC.

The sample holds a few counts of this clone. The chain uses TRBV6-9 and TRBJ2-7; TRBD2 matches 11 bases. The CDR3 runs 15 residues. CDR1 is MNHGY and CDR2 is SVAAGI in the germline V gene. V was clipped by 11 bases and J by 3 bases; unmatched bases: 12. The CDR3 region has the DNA TGTGCCCGCGACTCGACTAGCGGGACCTTCTACGAGCAGTACTTC. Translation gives CARDSTSGTFYEQYF.